These 9 T cell receptor beta chains came from one sample sequenced in a study of identical twins (dated by TCRdb to the mid-2010s). The library was produced with 5' RACE. Sequencer: Illumina HiSeq 2000. In TCRdb, the public reads were trimmed at Q25 with fastp and aligned with MiXCR, with productive beta chains retained. One record per CDR3 amino acid sequence lists the most common genes and DNA. Across this sample there are about 1.7 million distinct CDR3 sequences, with less than 40% seen only once. About 0.3% of the sample is in the top ten clones. Sequencing was carried out using cord blood. The receptor source for this set is a newborn girl in good health.

This clonotype appeared a few times. The chain is built from TRBV29-1 and TRBJ1-1; possible D gene TRBD1, 6 bases. Germline loops: CDR1 SQVTM, CDR2 ANQGSEA. The CDR3 runs to 14 residues. The germline V and J ends were trimmed by 4 bases and 0 bases, with 12 bases remaining between them. CDR3 nucleotide sequence: TGCAGCGTTGTCGTAGGGACAATGAACACTGAAGCTTTCTTT. It specifies CSVVVGTMNTEAFF.

This rearrangement joins TRBV7-2 to TRBJ2-6; no reliable D call. The CDR3 runs 13 residues. From germline, CDR1 is SGHTA and CDR2 FQGNSA. The V and J ends lost 8 bases and 4 bases respectively, with 9 bases between them. The chain's CDR3 is CASRAGGANVLTF. CDR3 DNA: TGTGCCAGCCGGGCTGGGGGGGCCAACGTCCTGACTTTC.

This clonotype came up a few times. The V gene is TRBV27, the J gene TRBJ2-3, with D hard to call. The CDR3 length is 14 residues. V was shortened by 5 bases and J by 0 bases, with 9 bases between the two germline ends. Germline V gives CDR1 MNHEY, CDR2 SMNVEV (reference sequence). In nucleotides, the CDR3 is TGTGCCAGCAGTCACAGACAAAGCACAGATACGCAGTATTTT. Translation: CASSHRQSTDTQYF.

As for this clonotype: It may be a read error: a sequence one base away is much more abundant. The rearrangement uses TRBV20-1 and TRBJ2-1; 9 positions match TRBD2. The CDR3 sequence is 13 residues long. J was trimmed by 3 bases and V by 4 bases; bases with no gene match: 1. Germline V gene lookup returns CDR1 DFQATT and CDR2 SNEGSKA (reference sequence). Written as DNA, the CDR3 is TGCAGTGCTATGCGGGGGGGCTACAATGAGCAGTTCTTC. Its protein is CSAMRGGYNEQFF.

There are a few counts of this clonotype. This rearrangement joins TRBV29-1 to TRBJ2-1; 15 bases line up with TRBD2. The J segment lost 6 bases and the V segment lost 6 bases, leaving 9 bases of the junction unmatched. Germline V CDR1 and CDR2: SQVTM, ANQGSEA. The CDR3 has 16 residues. Here the CDR3 reads CSVEGLAGGRGNEQFF. CDR3 sequence (DNA): TGCAGCGTCGAGGGACTAGCGGGAGGAAGGGGCAATGAGCAGTTCTTC.

J is TRBJ2-7 and V is TRBV28, with TRBD1 matching over 8 bases. The V gene end was trimmed by 2 bases and the J gene end by 5 bases; junction bases not matched to a gene: 5. Germline lookup yields CDR1 MDHEN and CDR2 SYDVKM. This CDR3 contains 14 residues. CDR3 protein: CASSLRQGANEQYF. The CDR3 region has the DNA TGTGCCAGCAGTTTACGGCAGGGGGCGAACGAGCAGTACTTC.

Comment on this clonotype: An end of the junction does not agree with germline; a read error may underlie this. The DNA of the CDR3 is TGTGTCAGCAGCTCGTTGGGGCGGGCTAATGAAAAACTGTTTTTT. Its translation: CVSSSLGRANEKLFF. The chain joins TRBV5-4 to TRBJ1-4, with D possibly TRBD1 on 5 matching bases. Germline assignment: CDR1 SGHNT and CDR2 YYREEE (reference sequence). The CDR3 covers 15 residues.

The chain combines TRBV7-2 with TRBJ1-2; tentatively, D is TRBD1 (6 bases). CDR1 is SGHTA, CDR2 FQGNSA, per germline. The V end lost 9 bases, the J end lost 4 bases, and 33 bases lay between the germline ends. This CDR3 region has 19 residues. This CDR3 reads CASSPLPSIGGALSYGYTF. The CDR3 DNA sequence: TGTGCCAGTAGCCCACTGCCCTCCATTGGGGGGGCGTTATCCTATGGCTACACCTTC.

In its sample, this clonotype was seen a few times. The rearrangement joins TRBV29-1 to TRBJ2-5, with 8 bases lining up with TRBD1. Germline V gene data show CDR1 as SQVTM and CDR2 as ANQGSEA. The CDR3 has 15 residues. Trimming removed 0 bases from V and 2 bases from J; junction bases left unmatched: 5. CDR3 amino acids: CSVEERDRLQETQYF. In DNA form, the CDR3 reads TGCAGCGTTGAAGAAAGGGACAGGCTTCAAGAGACCCAGTACTTC.